This T cell receptor (beta chain) was recovered during a study of blood T cell repertoires in COVID-19 (dated by TCRdb to about 2020). Concerning the study at large: Collaborator samples came from the United States, Italy and Spain and covered acute and convalescent phases of COVID-19. The repertoires were made available in a free public database intended to serve as a resource for research on the immune response to SARS-CoV-2. Where HLA class I and class II types were available, the types were taken from metadata supplied by the sample provider, not from assay-based typing. Samples came from the ongoing ImmuneRACE study (first 160 participants) plus 1,254 subjects from 6 global collaborators. The prospective study material was composed of cDNA or gDNA derived from T cells, B-cell-depleted T cells, or PBMCs. Deeply sampled blood TCRbeta repertoires from subjects exposed to, actively infected with, or recovered from COVID-19 were included in the dataset. Nearly every sample came with metadata listing a de-identified subject ID, COVID-19 status, age in years and sex.

This clone appeared a single time. Its target antigen remains unknown. Base qualities were left out, and no much larger clone turns up one base away. The CDR3 measures 15 amino acids from cysteine to phenylalanine. Kept here is only the CDR3 DNA, which spans 45 bases and is read in frame from base 1. V sheds 6 bases and J sheds 4 bases, leaving 15 bases between their ends. Sequences LGHNT (CDR1) and FRNRAP (CDR2) are obtained from the germline V gene. Whole blood was collected in K2EDTA tubes by collaborating institutions according to the institutions' own protocols. For TCRbeta analysis, collaborators shipped samples in one of three forms: frozen whole blood, isolated PBMCs, or DNA extracted from either of those sample types. General study outcomes and caveats: Clinical and demographic metadata were provided uncurated, with the amount varying by source and participant.

The immunoSEQ Assay, a bias-controlled multiplex PCR, was used to amplify TCRbeta CDR3 regions from genomic DNA. The authors processed their data as follows. Nucleated cell counts per sample were estimated from amplification of reference gene primers within the assay. To quantify the absolute abundance of each unique TCRbeta CDR3 rearrangement, sequence reads were collapsed and filtered. For each sample, productive Simpson clonality was calculated as the square root of Simpson's diversity index across productive rearrangements. Held by TCRdb, this immuneACCESS table contains in-frame sequences only and omits some clones. Under half of the omission traces to an unresolved V gene where checked; the cause of the rest is unknown. D and trimming come from the DNA, and the V and J calls and clone size come from that table. For this sample there are under 300,000 clones; about four fifths appear just once. The ten most abundant clones make up about 4% of the sample.

The sequence was collected from a man aged 50 or older with acute or convalescent COVID-19. The sample was peripheral blood. Recombination connected TRBV12-5 to TRBJ1-4; matching of 5 bases hints at TRBD1 as the D gene. The CDR3: CASGRGTAGNEKLFF. The DNA sequence follows: TGTGCTAGTGGGCGGGGGACGGCCGGTAATGAAAAACTGTTTTTT. Reference TRBV12-5 and TRBJ1-4 genes cover what lies past the CDR3, so the full variable domain is DARVTQTPRHKVTEMGQEVTMRCQPILGHNTVFWYRQTMMQGLELLAYFRNRAPLDDSGMPKDRFSAEMPDATLATLKIQPSEPRDSAVYFCASGRGTAGNEKLFFGSGTQLSVL.